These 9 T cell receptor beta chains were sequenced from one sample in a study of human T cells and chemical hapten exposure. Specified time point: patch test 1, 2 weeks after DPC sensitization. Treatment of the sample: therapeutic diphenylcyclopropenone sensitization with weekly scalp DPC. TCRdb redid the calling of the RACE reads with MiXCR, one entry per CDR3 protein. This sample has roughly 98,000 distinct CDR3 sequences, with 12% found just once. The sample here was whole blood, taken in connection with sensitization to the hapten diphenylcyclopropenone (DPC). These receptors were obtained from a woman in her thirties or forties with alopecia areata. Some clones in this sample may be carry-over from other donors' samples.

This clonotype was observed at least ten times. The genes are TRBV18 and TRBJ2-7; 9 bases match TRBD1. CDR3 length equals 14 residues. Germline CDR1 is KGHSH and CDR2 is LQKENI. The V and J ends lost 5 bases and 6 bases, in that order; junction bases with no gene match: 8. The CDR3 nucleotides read TGTGCCAGCTCATCTTCCGGGACAGGGAGCGAGCAGTACTTC. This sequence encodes CASSSSGTGSEQYF.

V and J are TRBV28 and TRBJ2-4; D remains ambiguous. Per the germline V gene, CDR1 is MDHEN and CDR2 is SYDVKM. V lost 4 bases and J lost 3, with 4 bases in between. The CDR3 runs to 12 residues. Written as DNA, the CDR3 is TGTGCCAGCAGTTCGTACAAAAACATTCAGTACTTC. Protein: CASSSYKNIQYF.

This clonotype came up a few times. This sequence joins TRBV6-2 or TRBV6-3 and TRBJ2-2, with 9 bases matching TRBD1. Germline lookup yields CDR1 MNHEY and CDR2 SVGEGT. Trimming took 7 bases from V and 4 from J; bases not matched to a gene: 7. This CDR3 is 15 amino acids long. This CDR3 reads CASNVRTGVTGELFF. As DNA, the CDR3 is TGTGCCAGCAACGTCCGGACAGGGGTCACCGGGGAGCTGTTTTTT.

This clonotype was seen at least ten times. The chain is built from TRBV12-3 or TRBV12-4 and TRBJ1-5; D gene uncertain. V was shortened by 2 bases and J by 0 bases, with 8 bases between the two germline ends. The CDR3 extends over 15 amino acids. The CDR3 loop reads CASSLQGRSNQPQHF. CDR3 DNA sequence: TGTGCCAGCAGTTTACAAGGACGTAGCAATCAGCCCCAGCATTTT.

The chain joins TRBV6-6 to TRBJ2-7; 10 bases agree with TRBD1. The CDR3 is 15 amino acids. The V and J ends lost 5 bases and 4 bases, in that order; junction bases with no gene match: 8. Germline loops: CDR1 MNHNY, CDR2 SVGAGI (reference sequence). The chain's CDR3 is CASSNRQGAGYEQYF. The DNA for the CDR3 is TGTGCCAGCAGTAACCGACAGGGGGCGGGGTACGAGCAGTACTTC.

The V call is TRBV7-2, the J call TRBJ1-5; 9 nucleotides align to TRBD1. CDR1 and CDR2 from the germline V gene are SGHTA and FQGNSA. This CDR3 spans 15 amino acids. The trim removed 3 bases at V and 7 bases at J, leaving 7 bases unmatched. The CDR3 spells CASSFRDREGQPQHF. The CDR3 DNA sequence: TGTGCCAGCAGCTTCCGGGACAGGGAGGGCCAGCCCCAGCATTTT.

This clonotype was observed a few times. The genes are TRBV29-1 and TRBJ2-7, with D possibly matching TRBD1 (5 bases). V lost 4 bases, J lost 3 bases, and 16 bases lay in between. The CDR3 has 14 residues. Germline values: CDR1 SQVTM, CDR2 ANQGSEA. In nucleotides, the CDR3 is TGCAGCGTTGCCCCGAGAGGACAAAGCTACGAGCAGTACTTC. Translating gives CSVAPRGQSYEQYF.

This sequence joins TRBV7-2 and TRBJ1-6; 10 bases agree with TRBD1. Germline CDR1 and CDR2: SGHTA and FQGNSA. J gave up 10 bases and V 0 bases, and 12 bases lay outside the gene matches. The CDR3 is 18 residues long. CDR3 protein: CASSLALMLGTGDSPLHF. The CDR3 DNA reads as TGTGCCAGCAGCTTAGCGCTAATGTTGGGGACAGGGGACTCACCCCTCCACTTT.

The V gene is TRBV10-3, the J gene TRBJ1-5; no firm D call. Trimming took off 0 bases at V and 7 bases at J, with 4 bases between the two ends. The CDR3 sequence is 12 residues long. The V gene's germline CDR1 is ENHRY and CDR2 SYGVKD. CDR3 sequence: CAISESQQPQHF. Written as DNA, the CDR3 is TGTGCCATCAGTGAGTCCCAGCAGCCCCAGCATTTT.